The 12 T cell receptor beta chains listed next were all sequenced from one sample in a study of T cell responses to AZD1222 COVID-19 vaccine. Only in-frame clones appear in the TCRdb table, and some are missing; sequencing was by immunoSEQ multiplex PCR. The table records some 110,000 clones, 75% to 90% of them present only once. The sequenced sample was peripheral blood, obtained 28 days after the second AZD1222 dose. The receptor set was obtained from an adult who received the AZD1222 COVID-19 vaccine.

The rearrangement joins TRBV27 to TRBJ1-1; D is unclear. With 8 bases removed from V and 6 bases from J, the gap between germline ends came to 10 bases. This CDR3 is built from 11 residues. CDR1 is MNHEY and CDR2 is SMNVEV in the germline V gene (reference sequence). Here the CDR3 DNA reads TGTGCCAGCCTTTCAGTCTCTGAAGCTTTCTTT. It is translated as CASLSVSEAFF.

The chain couples TRBV15 to TRBJ1-5; 8 bases are a match to TRBD1. V was clipped by 6 bases and J by 3 bases; unmatched bases: 7. The CDR3 sequence is 15 residues long. CDR1 LNHNV and CDR2 YYDKDF come from the germline V gene (reference sequence). CDR3 protein: CATSPDRGNNQPQHF. CDR3 in DNA: TGTGCCACCAGTCCCGACAGGGGTAACAATCAGCCCCAGCATTTT.

V usage is TRBV5-4 and J usage is TRBJ2-7; 8 bases match TRBD1. V lost 1 base and J lost 5; bases outside the gene matches: 8. The CDR3 runs to 15 residues. Germline loops: CDR1 SGHNT, CDR2 YYREEE (reference sequence). This CDR3 is CASSLSADRGHEQYF. CDR3 coding DNA: TGTGCCAGCAGCTTGTCCGCCGACAGGGGTCACGAGCAGTACTTC. The variable domain in full, with the rest retrieved from reference TRBV5-4 and TRBJ2-7, is ETGVTQSPTHLIKTRGQQVTLRCSSQSGHNTVSWYQQALGQGPQFIFQYYREEENGRGNFPPRFSGLQFPNYSSELNVNALELDDSALYLCASSLSADRGHEQYFGPGTRLTVT.

The chain combines TRBV7-9 with TRBJ1-3; D uncertain. The CDR3 runs 14 residues. V was trimmed by 1 base and J by 2 bases, leaving 6 bases between them. From germline, CDR1 is SEHNR and CDR2 FQNEAQ (reference sequence). The CDR3 here is CASSLVAAGNTIYF. DNA of the CDR3: TGTGCCAGCAGCTTAGTTGCAGCTGGAAACACCATATATTTT.

The chain joins TRBV5-6 to TRBJ2-7; D remains ambiguous. The germline gives CDR1 SGHDT, CDR2 YYEEEE. V shed 4 bases and J shed 6 bases, with 8 bases lying between them. The CDR3 extends over 11 amino acids. DNA for the CDR3: TGTGCCAGCAGCCGCACCTCCGAGCAGTACTTC. This gives the protein CASSRTSEQYF. Supplemented by reference TRBV5-6 and TRBJ2-7, the full variable domain reads DAGVTQSPTHLIKTRGQQVTLRCSPKSGHDTVSWYQQALGQGPQFIFQYYEEEERQRGNFPDRFSGHQFPNYSSELNVNALLLGDSALYLCASSRTSEQYFGPGTRLTVT.

This clone was counted a single time. The rearrangement joins TRBV5-8 to TRBJ1-3; perhaps TRBD1 as D (6 bases). The CDR3 runs to 15 residues. Per germline, CDR1 SGHTS and CDR2 YDEGEE. V lost 4 bases to trimming and J lost 4 bases, with 15 bases between them. Written as DNA, the CDR3 is TGTGCCAGCAGCCCGGCCCCGGGACAAGGAAACACCATATATTTT. This encodes CASSPAPGQGNTIYF.

V usage is TRBV5-1 and J usage is TRBJ1-3; a weak D match, TRBD1 (5 bases). CDR1 and CDR2 from the germline V gene are SGHRS and YFSETQ. The CDR3 has 16 residues. Trimming pared 4 bases from V and 0 bases from J, leaving 14 bases between. Here the CDR3 DNA reads TGCGCCAGCAGCCTCCAACCCCAGGGCTCTGGAAACACCATATATTTT. Amino acid sequence: CASSLQPQGSGNTIYF.

This chain links TRBV18 with TRBJ1-5; 11 bases are shared with TRBD1. J lost 4 bases, V lost 2 bases, and 4 bases had no gene match. Germline-derived CDR1 and CDR2 are KGHSH and LQKENI. The CDR3 loop spans 16 amino acids. The CDR3 sequence: CASSPGQGALNQPQHF. In nucleotides, the CDR3 is TGTGCCAGCTCACCAGGACAGGGGGCCCTAAATCAGCCCCAGCATTTT.

V and J are TRBV3-1 (or the pseudogene TRBV3-2) and TRBJ2-5, with 9 bases that match TRBD1. CDR3 size: 17 residues. Losses at the gene ends were 1 base for V and 5 bases for J; bases not matched to a gene: 11. The germline CDR1 and CDR2 sequences are LGHDT and YNNKEL (reference sequence). The CDR3 here is CASSQAKPTGGGETQYF. In nucleotides, the CDR3 is TGTGCCAGCAGCCAAGCCAAGCCGACAGGGGGAGGGGAGACCCAGTACTTC.

The genes are TRBV29-1 and TRBJ1-2; 7 bases align to TRBD1. Trimming removed 7 bases from V and 0 bases from J; junction bases left unmatched: 11. CDR1 SQVTM and CDR2 ANQGSEA come from the germline V gene. CDR3 length equals 15 residues. The CDR3 DNA follows: TGCAGCGCCGGACAGGTCGACAAAGCTAACTATGGCTACACCTTC. Encoded protein: CSAGQVDKANYGYTF.

The rearrangement uses TRBV7-7 and TRBJ2-7; unclear D gene. V lost 1 base, J lost 0 bases, and 10 bases lay in between. The CDR3 is 15 amino acids. Germline CDR1 is SSHAT and CDR2 is FNYEAQ (reference sequence). The CDR3 DNA reads TGTGCCAGCAGCTTAGTTGGAAGGATCTCCTACGAGCAGTACTTC. Translated: CASSLVGRISYEQYF.

The chain couples TRBV10-1 to TRBJ2-1, with TRBD2 matching 8 bases. J lost 1 base, V lost 6 bases, and 8 bases had no gene match. Germline V gene lookup returns CDR1 WNHNN and CDR2 SYGVQD (reference sequence). The CDR3 spans 16 residues. The CDR3 region is CASSGLASYSYNEQFF. The CDR3, as DNA: TGCGCCAGCAGCGGACTAGCTAGTTATTCCTACAATGAGCAGTTCTTC.